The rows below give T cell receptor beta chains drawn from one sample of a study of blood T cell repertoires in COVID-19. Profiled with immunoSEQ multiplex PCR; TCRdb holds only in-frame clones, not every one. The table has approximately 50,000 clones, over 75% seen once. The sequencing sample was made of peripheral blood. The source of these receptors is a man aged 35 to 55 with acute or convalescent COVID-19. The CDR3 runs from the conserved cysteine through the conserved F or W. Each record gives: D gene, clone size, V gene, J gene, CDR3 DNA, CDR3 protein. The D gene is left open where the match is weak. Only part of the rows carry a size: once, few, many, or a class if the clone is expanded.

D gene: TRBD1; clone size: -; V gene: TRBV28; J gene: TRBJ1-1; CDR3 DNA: TGTGCCAGCAGTACCACCGGACAGGGGGCGCGGTGGACTGAAGCTTTCTTT; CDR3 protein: CASSTTGQGARWTEAFF
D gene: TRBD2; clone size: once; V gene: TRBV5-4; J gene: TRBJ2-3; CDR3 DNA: TGTGCCAGCAGCTTTACTAGCGCAAGCACAGATACGCAGTATTTT; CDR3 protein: CASSFTSASTDTQYF
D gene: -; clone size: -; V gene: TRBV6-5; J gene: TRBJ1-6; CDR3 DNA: TGTGCCAGCAGTTACTCTAGGGGGAATAATTCACCCCTCCACTTT; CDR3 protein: CASSYSRGNNSPLHF
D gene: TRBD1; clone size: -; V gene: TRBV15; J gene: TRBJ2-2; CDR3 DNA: TGTGCCACCAGCGCACAGGGGGTGACCGGGGAGCTGTTTTTT; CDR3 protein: CATSAQGVTGELFF
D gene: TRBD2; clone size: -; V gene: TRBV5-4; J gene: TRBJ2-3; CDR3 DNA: TGTGCCAGCAGCCCAGGGACTAGCGGGATTGGAGATACGCAGTATTTT; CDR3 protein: CASSPGTSGIGDTQYF
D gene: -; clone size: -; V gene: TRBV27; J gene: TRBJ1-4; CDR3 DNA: TGTGCCAGCAGTTTCGTGGGGAGGGAAAAACTGTTTTTT; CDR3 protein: CASSFVGREKLFF
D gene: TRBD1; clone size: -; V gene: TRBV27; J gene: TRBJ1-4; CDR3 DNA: TGTGCCAGCAGCTACAGGGGGAATAATGAAAAACTGTTTTTT; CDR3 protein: CASSYRGNNEKLFF
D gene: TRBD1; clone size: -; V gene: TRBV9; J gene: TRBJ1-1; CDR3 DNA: TGTGCCAGCAGCGCCACAGGGGGTATGAACACTGAAGCTTTCTTT; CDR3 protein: CASSATGGMNTEAFF
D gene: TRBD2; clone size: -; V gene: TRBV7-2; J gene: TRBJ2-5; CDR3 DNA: TGTGCCACCCAACCGGCGGGAGTGGGGGAGACCCAGTACTTC; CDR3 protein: CATQPAGVGETQYF
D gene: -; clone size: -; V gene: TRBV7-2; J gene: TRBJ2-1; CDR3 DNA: TGTGCCAGCAGCTTTAAGGGCAGGGTATCACCTAATGAGCAGTTCTTC; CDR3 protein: CASSFKGRVSPNEQFF
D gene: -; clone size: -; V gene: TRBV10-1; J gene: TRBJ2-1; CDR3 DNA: TGCGCCAGCAGCCCCGACAGGAGCCCGTACAATGAGCAGTTCTTC; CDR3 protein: CASSPDRSPYNEQFF
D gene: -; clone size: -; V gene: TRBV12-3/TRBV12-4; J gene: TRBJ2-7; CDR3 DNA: TGTGCCAGCAGTTTAGCGCGGTCTAGTTTGTACTTC; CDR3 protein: CASSLARSSLYF
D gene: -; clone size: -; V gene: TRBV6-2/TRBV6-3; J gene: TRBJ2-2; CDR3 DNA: TGTGCCAGCAGTCGGATACTAGCCGGGACCGGGGAGCTGTTTTTT; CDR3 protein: CASSRILAGTGELFF
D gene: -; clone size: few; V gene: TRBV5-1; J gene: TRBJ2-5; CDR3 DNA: TGCGCCAGCAGCTTAGGGGCAACAGGCCAAGAGACCCAGTACTTC; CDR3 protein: CASSLGATGQETQYF
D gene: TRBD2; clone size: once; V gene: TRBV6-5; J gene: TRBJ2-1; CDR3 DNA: TGTGCCAGCAGTTACGCAGGACTAGCTATGTATGAGCAGTTCTTC; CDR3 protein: CASSYAGLAMYEQFF
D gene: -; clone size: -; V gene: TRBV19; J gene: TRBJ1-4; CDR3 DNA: TGTGCCAGTACCCGGGGATTTGACAATGAAAAACTGTTTTTT; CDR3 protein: CASTRGFDNEKLFF
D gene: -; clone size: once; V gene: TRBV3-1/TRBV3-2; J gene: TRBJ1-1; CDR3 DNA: TGTGCCAGCAGATCGTGGGGGGGGGACACTGAAGCTTTCTTT; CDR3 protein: CASRSWGGDTEAFF
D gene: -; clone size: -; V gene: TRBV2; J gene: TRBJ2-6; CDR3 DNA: TGTGCCAGCAGTGAACGGGGTGATGGGGCCAACGTCCTGACTTTC; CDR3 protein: CASSERGDGANVLTF
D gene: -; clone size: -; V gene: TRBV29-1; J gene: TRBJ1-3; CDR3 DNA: TGCAGCGTTTCCCAGGCAAGCGGAAACACCATATATTTT; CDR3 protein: CSVSQASGNTIYF
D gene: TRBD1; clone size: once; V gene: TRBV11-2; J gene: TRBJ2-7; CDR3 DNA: TGTGCCAGCAGCTTCCGGGACAGGGGGGACTGGTCTTACGAGCAGTACTTC; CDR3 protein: CASSFRDRGDWSYEQYF
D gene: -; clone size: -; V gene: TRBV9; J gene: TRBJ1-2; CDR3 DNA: TGTGCCAGCAGCGGAACAGACTATGGCTACACCTTC; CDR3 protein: CASSGTDYGYTF
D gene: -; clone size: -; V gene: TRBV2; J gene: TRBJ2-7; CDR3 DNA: TGTGCCAGCAGCGAGGAGGGGTTCCGGGAGCAGTACTTC; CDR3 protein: CASSEEGFREQYF
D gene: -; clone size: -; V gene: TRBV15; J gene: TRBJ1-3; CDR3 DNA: TGTGCCACCAGCAGAGATTTCAGAAACACCATATATTTT; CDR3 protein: CATSRDFRNTIYF
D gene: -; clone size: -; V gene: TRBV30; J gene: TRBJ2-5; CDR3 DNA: TGTGCCTGCCTCGCCGGTGTAGAGACCCAGTACTTC; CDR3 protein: CACLAGVETQYF
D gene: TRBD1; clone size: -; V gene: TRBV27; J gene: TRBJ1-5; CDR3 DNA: TGTGCCAGCAGTTTCTTCGGGACAGCCCTGGAGGGCAATCAGCCCCAGCATTTT; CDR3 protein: CASSFFGTALEGNQPQHF
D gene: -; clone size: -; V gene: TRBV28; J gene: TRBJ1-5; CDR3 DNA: TGTGCCAGCAGTTTGGGGGGGCAGGACCCGAAGCCCCAGCATTTT; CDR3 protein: CASSLGGQDPKPQHF
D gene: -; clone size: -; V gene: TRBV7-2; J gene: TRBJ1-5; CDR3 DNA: TGTGCCAGCAGCTTAGCCCAGGGGCCAGATCAGCCCCAGCATTTT; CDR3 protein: CASSLAQGPDQPQHF
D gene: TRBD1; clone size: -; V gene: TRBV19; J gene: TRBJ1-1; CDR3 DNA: TGTGCCAGTAGGAAGACGTACACAAGTCCCCTCACAGGGGCCGGCACTGAAGCTTTCTTT; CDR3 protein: CASRKTYTSPLTGAGTEAFF
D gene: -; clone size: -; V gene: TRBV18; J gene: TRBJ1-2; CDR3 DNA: TGTGCCAGCTCACCCGGGGGGGCCTATGGCTACACCTTC; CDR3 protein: CASSPGGAYGYTF
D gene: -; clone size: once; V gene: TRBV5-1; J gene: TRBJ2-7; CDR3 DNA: TGCGCCAGTCAGATCGACACCGCCTACGAGCAGTACTTC; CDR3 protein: CASQIDTAYEQYF
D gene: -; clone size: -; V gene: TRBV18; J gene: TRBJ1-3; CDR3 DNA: TGTGCCAGCTCACCAGGCGACGGGGGCTCTGGAAACACCATATATTTT; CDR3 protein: CASSPGDGGSGNTIYF
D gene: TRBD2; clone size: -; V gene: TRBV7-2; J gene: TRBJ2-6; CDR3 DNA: TGTGCCAGCAGCTTAGCCCTAGCGGGAGCTGGGGCCAACGTCCTGACTTTC; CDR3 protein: CASSLALAGAGANVLTF
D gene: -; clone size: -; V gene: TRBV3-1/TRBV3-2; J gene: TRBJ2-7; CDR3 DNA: TGTGCCAGCAGCCTTTCAACCTCCGGCGGGGAGCAGTACTTC; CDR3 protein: CASSLSTSGGEQYF
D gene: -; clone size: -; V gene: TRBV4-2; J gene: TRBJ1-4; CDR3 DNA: TGTGCCAGCAGCCCCCGACAGACAACTAATGAAAAACTGTTTTTT; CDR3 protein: CASSPRQTTNEKLFF
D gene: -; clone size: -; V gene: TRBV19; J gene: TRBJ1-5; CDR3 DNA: TGTGCCACCCGGTCGACAGCGAATTCTTATAGCAATCAGCCCCAGCATTTT; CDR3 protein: CATRSTANSYSNQPQHF
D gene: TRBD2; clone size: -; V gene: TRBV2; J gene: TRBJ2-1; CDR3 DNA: TGTGCCAGCGCGGGAGGGGGGTTTTCTATGATCAATGAGCAGTTCTTC; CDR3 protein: CASAGGGFSMINEQFF
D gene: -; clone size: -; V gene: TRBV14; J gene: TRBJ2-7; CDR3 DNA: TGTGCCAGCAGCCCCCGATCGGGGCCACAGGGCTACGAGCAGTACTTC; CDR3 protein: CASSPRSGPQGYEQYF
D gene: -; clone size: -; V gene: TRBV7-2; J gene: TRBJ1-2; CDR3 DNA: TGTGCCAGCAGCTTAGACAGCCTCTATGGCTACACCTTC; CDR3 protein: CASSLDSLYGYTF
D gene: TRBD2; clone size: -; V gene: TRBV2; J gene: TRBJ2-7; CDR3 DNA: TGTGCCAGCAGAGAAGGGACTAGCAGAGCCTACGAGCAGTACTTC; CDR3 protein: CASREGTSRAYEQYF
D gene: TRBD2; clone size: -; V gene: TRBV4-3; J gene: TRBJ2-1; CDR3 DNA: TGCGCCAGCAGCCAAGATTCCGGGGGGAGGCAGTTCTTC; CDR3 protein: CASSQDSGGRQFF
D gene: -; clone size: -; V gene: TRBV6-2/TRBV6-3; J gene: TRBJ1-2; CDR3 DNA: TGTGCCAGCAGTCCGAGGACACAAAGCTATGGCTACACCTTC; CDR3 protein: CASSPRTQSYGYTF
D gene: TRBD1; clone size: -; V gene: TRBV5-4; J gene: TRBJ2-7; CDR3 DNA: TGTGCCAGCAGCTTCGGGACAGGGACCTACGAGCAGTACTTC; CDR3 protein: CASSFGTGTYEQYF
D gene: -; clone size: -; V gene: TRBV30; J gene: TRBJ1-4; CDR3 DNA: TGTGCCTGGAATTCATACGGAGGGAAGAATGAAAAACTGTTTTTT; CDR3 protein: CAWNSYGGKNEKLFF
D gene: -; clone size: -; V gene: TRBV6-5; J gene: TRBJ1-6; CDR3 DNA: TGTGCCATAAAGGGGGGGAATTCACCCCTCCACTTT; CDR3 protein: CAIKGGNSPLHF
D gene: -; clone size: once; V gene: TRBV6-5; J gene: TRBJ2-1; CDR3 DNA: TGTGCCAGCAGGCTTCAGGGTGGTAGGAACAATGAGCAGTTCTTC; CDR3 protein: CASRLQGGRNNEQFF